One sample yielded the 20 T cell receptor beta chains listed below, sequenced in a study of T-cell memory formation after mild COVID-19. TCRdb called the 5' RACE reads again in MiXCR, with one record for every CDR3 protein. Altogether about 170,000 distinct CDR3 sequences are present, approximately 12% being singletons, with the ten largest covering approximately 3.3%. The sequencing sample was made of PBMCs or a T cell subset sorted from them (not recorded which). Source of these receptors: a man younger than 35 who had mild COVID-19 (a few samples of this study predate the infection). Cell type and time point are not known.

This clonotype was seen a few times. The V gene is TRBV7-6, the J gene TRBJ1-5, with D maybe TRBD1 (5 bases). The CDR3 is made up of 16 amino acids. V shed 1 base and J shed 0 bases, with 10 bases lying between them. Germline CDR1 SGHVS, CDR2 FNYEAQ. CDR3 region: CASSLVGGNSNQPQHF. The CDR3 DNA reads as TGTGCCAGCAGCTTAGTGGGGGGAAATAGCAATCAGCCCCAGCATTTT.

This clonotype was found a few times. The rearrangement uses TRBV7-3 and TRBJ2-2; possible D gene TRBD2, 6 bases. V was pared by 5 bases and J by 6 bases, with 16 bases between. This CDR3 has 15 amino acids. Germline CDR1 reads SGHTA; CDR2 reads FQGTGA. The CDR3 nucleotides are TGTGCCAGCAGCCCCCCCGGGGGTTCGCCCGGGGAGCTGTTTTTT. Protein: CASSPPGGSPGELFF.

As for this clonotype: A read error may be the cause here, since a much bigger clone is one base away. J is TRBJ2-3 and V is TRBV5-4, with a tentative D call TRBD2 (5 bases). V was clipped by 0 bases and J by 6 bases, with 11 bases between them. Germline V CDR1 and CDR2: SGHNT, YYREEE (reference sequence). The CDR3 contains 14 residues. In nucleotides, the CDR3 is TGTGCCAGCAGCTTGGATACGGGAAGGGATACGCAGTATTTT. It is translated as CASSLDTGRDTQYF.

This clonotype was seen a few times. The rearrangement joins TRBV28 to TRBJ1-3; 10 bases agree with TRBD1. CDR1 MDHEN and CDR2 SYDVKM come from the germline V gene. Trimming took 4 bases from V and 1 from J; bases not matched to a gene: 7. The CDR3 has 17 residues. This chain's CDR3 is CASSSTGGRMSGNTIYF. CDR3 nucleotides: TGTGCCAGCAGTTCGACAGGGGGCAGGATGTCTGGAAACACCATATATTTT.

The chain recombines TRBV4-1 with TRBJ2-5; TRBD2 aligns across 14 bases. The germline V gene encodes CDR1 MGHRA and CDR2 YSYEKL. V was pared by 0 bases and J by 4 bases, with 4 bases of the junction left unmatched. The CDR3 runs to 17 residues. This CDR3 reads CASSQDGLAGGGETQYF. DNA of the CDR3: TGCGCCAGCAGCCAAGATGGACTAGCGGGGGGCGGAGAGACCCAGTACTTC.

This clonotype was picked up a small number of times. This rearrangement joins TRBV7-9 to TRBJ2-7, with 7 positions matching TRBD2. This CDR3 contains 15 residues. V lost 1 base, J lost 3 bases, and 6 bases stayed unmatched. The germline CDR1 and CDR2 sequences are SEHNR and FQNEAQ (reference sequence). The CDR3 is CASSLERGLGYEQYF. CDR3 sequence (DNA): TGTGCCAGCAGCTTAGAGCGGGGCTTAGGCTACGAGCAGTACTTC.

This clonotype was counted between two and nine times. This chain links TRBV12-3 or TRBV12-4 with TRBJ1-5; 10 bases are shared with TRBD1. The CDR3 runs to 13 residues. CDR3 DNA: TGTGTTCAGACTAAAGGACAGGGGGAGGCCCAGCATTTT. This encodes CVQTKGQGEAQHF.

This clonotype has just a few counts. The V call is TRBV5-1, the J call TRBJ2-2, with a tentative D call TRBD1 (5 bases). This CDR3 is 14 amino acids long. Germline lookup yields CDR1 SGHRS and CDR2 YFSETQ. Deletions cut 7 bases from V and 2 bases from J, with 12 bases between. The CDR3 sequence is CASQPGPNTGELFF. The CDR3 nucleotides read TGCGCCAGCCAGCCAGGGCCAAACACCGGGGAGCTGTTTTTT. Full variable domain (missing parts from reference TRBV5-1 and TRBJ2-2): KAGVTQTPRYLIKTRGQQVTLSCSPISGHRSVSWYQQTPGQGLQFLFEYFSETQRNKGNFPGRFSGRQFSNSRSEMNVSTLELGDSALYLCASQPGPNTGELFFGEGSRLTVL.

This clonotype was seen a handful of times. The rearrangement links TRBV4-2 to TRBJ2-3; 8 nucleotides match TRBD2. V trimming: 4 bases; J trimming: 3 bases; junction bases outside the gene matches: 12. CDR3 length equals 17 residues. Germline CDR1 and CDR2: LGHNA and YNFKEQ. This CDR3 is CASSLGSSGGPTDTQYF. The CDR3 DNA reads as TGTGCCAGCAGCCTAGGCTCCAGCGGGGGACCTACAGATACGCAGTATTTT.

This chain connects TRBV28 to TRBJ2-5; a weak D match, TRBD2 (6 bases). Trimming took 6 bases from V and 9 from J, leaving 20 bases between them. Per germline, CDR1 MDHEN and CDR2 SYDVKM. The length of the CDR3 is 14 residues. The chain's CDR3 is CASSLISPGGAQYF. In nucleotides, the CDR3 is TGTGCCAGCAGCTTAATATCGCCTGGCGGGGCCCAGTACTTC.

This clonotype was detected ten times or more. This sequence joins TRBV5-1 and TRBJ1-3; D possibly corresponds to TRBD1 (5 bases). This CDR3 has 14 amino acids. The germline gives CDR1 SGHRS, CDR2 YFSETQ. V lost 1 base, J lost 7 bases, and 12 bases lay in between. CDR3 bases: TGCGCCAGCAGCTTGTACGGGGACGGCAACACCATATATTTT. This encodes CASSLYGDGNTIYF.

The chain has TRBV4-1 and TRBJ2-7; 7 nucleotides line up with TRBD2. The CDR3 extends over 16 amino acids. Germline CDR1 and CDR2: MGHRA and YSYEKL. Trimming removed 6 bases from V and 5 bases from J; junction bases left unmatched: 16. The chain's CDR3 is CASRHDDGRGVHEQYF. As DNA, the CDR3 is TGCGCCAGCAGACATGACGATGGACGGGGGGTCCACGAGCAGTACTTC.

This clonotype was detected many times. V is TRBV9 and J is TRBJ2-3; D is perhaps TRBD1 (6 bases). The V end lost 5 bases, the J end lost 0 bases, and 13 bases lay between the germline ends. In germline, CDR1 is SGDLS, CDR2 YYNGEE. The CDR3 extends over 15 amino acids. The CDR3 DNA is TGTGCCAGCAGTTATAGAGGGGGTAGCACAGATACGCAGTATTTT. It codes for CASSYRGGSTDTQYF.

This clonotype turned up a few times. This chain connects TRBV6-2 or TRBV6-3 to TRBJ1-1; TRBD1 might be the D (6 bases). The germline gives CDR1 MNHEY, CDR2 SVGEGT. The V gene lost 2 bases and the J gene lost 0 bases, with 7 bases spanning the gap. The CDR3 covers 14 residues. The CDR3, as DNA: TGTGCCAGCAGTTACACAGGGATGAACACTGAAGCTTTCTTT. It encodes CASSYTGMNTEAFF.

The chain couples TRBV20-1 to TRBJ1-2; 7 nucleotides agree with TRBD1. The junction had 2 bases not matched to a gene; V was cut back by 2 bases and J by 2 bases. Germline values: CDR1 DFQATT, CDR2 SNEGSKA (reference sequence). The CDR3 covers 13 residues. In DNA, the CDR3 is TGCAGTGCTAGATCAGGGGGAAACTATGGCTACACCTTC. It specifies CSARSGGNYGYTF.

This clonotype was counted only a few times. The chain joins TRBV11-2 to TRBJ1-4, with D hard to call. Deletions cut 6 bases from V and 5 bases from J, with 19 bases between. The CDR3 contains 16 residues. Germline V gives CDR1 SGHAT, CDR2 FQNNGV. This CDR3 is CASRAGGGGGNEKLFF. CDR3 DNA: TGTGCCAGCAGAGCGGGTGGAGGCGGCGGGAATGAAAAACTGTTTTTT.

This clonotype was counted only a few times. V gene TRBV7-2 combines with J gene TRBJ1-1; D perhaps matches TRBD1 (5 bases). CDR1 and CDR2 (germline): SGHTA, FQGNSA. This CDR3 comprises 14 residues. V lost 3 bases and J lost 8, with 16 bases in between. The CDR3 DNA reads TGTGCCAGCAGCTTCCAGGGTGACGATAAAGAAGCTTTCTTT. It is translated as CASSFQGDDKEAFF.

There are a few counts of this clonotype. The chain combines TRBV7-9 with TRBJ2-4; no definite D call. V gave up 2 bases and J gave up 9 bases, with 11 bases separating them. CDR3 length: 13 residues. Germline V gene sequence: CDR1 SEHNR, CDR2 FQNEAQ (reference sequence). The CDR3 nucleotides are TGTGCCAGCAGCTTATCGGCAGAGACCATTCAGTACTTC. It encodes CASSLSAETIQYF.

The sample holds a few counts of this clonotype. The chain combines TRBV5-4 with TRBJ2-1; D perhaps matches TRBD1 (6 bases). Germline CDR1 and CDR2: SGHNT and YYREEE (reference sequence). This CDR3 has 15 amino acids. V lost 0 bases to trimming and J lost 6 bases, with 13 bases between them. The CDR3 spells CASSLGQGNGNEQFF. CDR3 nucleotide sequence: TGTGCCAGCAGCTTGGGGCAGGGGAATGGCAATGAGCAGTTCTTC.

The sample holds a few counts of this clonotype. V and J are TRBV12-3 or TRBV12-4 and TRBJ2-3, with unresolved D. CDR3 length: 15 residues. V shed 5 bases and J shed 6 bases, with 18 bases lying between them. CDR3 nucleotide sequence: TGTGCCAGCAGTCCTAGTAGCACCTCCTCGGATACGCAGTATTTT. Its translation is CASSPSSTSSDTQYF.